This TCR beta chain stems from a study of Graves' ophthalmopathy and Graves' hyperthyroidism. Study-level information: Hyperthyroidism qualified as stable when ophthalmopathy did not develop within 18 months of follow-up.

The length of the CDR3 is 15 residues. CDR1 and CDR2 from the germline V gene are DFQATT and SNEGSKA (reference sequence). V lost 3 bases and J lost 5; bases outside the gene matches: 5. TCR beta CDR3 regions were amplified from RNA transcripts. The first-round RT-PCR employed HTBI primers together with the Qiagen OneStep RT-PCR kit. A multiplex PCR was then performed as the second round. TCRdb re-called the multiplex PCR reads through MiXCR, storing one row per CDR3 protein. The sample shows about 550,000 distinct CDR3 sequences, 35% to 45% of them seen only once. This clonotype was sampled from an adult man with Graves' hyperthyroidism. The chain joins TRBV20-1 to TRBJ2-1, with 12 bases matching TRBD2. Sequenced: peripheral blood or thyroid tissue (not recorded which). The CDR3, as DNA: TGCAGTGCTAGTTCCGGACTAGCGGGGAACAATGAGCAGTTCTTC. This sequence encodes CSASSGLAGNNEQFF.